The next 5 T cell receptor beta chains were all read from a single sample in a study of blood T cell repertoires in COVID-19. Libraries were prepared by immunoSEQ multiplex PCR; TCRdb keeps only in-frame clonotypes and omits some of them. This table holds 100,000 or so clones, more than 75% found once. The specimen sequenced was peripheral blood. These receptors were collected from a man aged 60 to 75 with active or convalescent COVID-19.

This chain connects TRBV24-1 to TRBJ2-3, with 9 bases aligning to TRBD2. The CDR3 is 16 amino acids. CDR1 and CDR2 from the germline V gene are KGHDR and SFDVKD. The V gene end was trimmed by 3 bases and the J gene end by 5 bases; junction bases not matched to a gene: 8. CDR3 residues: CATSDRGRANGDTQYF. In DNA form, the CDR3 reads TGTGCCACCAGTGATCGCGGGAGGGCAAATGGAGATACGCAGTATTTT.

This clone was counted a few times. The gene calls are TRBV29-1 and TRBJ2-7, with 11 bases matching TRBD1. The CDR3 totals 12 residues. The V segment lost 6 bases and the J segment 5 bases; nucleotides outside the gene matches: 3. CDR1 SQVTM and CDR2 ANQGSEA come from the germline V gene. CDR3 in amino acids: CSVGQGADEQYV. For the CDR3, the DNA is TGCAGCGTCGGACAGGGGGCGGACGAGCAGTACGTC.

The chain joins TRBV7-2 to TRBJ1-1; a possible D gene is TRBD1 (5 bases). V gave up 3 bases and J gave up 5 bases, with 13 bases separating them. CDR1 is SGHTA and CDR2 is FQGNSA in the germline V gene. CDR3 length equals 14 residues. The CDR3 protein is CASSLAGRRTEAFF. CDR3 DNA: TGTGCCAGCAGCTTGGCAGGGAGGCGGACTGAAGCTTTCTTT.

The chain recombines TRBV12-3 or TRBV12-4 with TRBJ1-1; D might be TRBD1 (5 bases). Trimming shortened V by 2 bases and J by 1 base, and 5 bases separated the two germline ends. The CDR3 is 13 amino acids. The CDR3 coding sequence is TGTGCCAGCAGTTTACAGGGGAACACTGAAGCTTTCTTT. Translation: CASSLQGNTEAFF.

Notes on this clone: The sample has other DNA sequences that encode this CDR3 too. V is TRBV11-2 and J is TRBJ1-1; D unclear. Germline V lookup: CDR1 SGHAT, CDR2 FQNNGV. Trimming cost V 1 base and J 1 base, with 4 bases left between them. The CDR3 loop spans 13 amino acids. CDR3 nucleotides: TGTGCCAGCAGCTTAGGCGGGAACACTGAAGCTTTCTTT. Its protein product is CASSLGGNTEAFF.